This entry lists 3 T cell receptor beta chains sequenced from one sample in a study of blood T cell repertoires in COVID-19. Assay: immunoSEQ multiplex PCR; the TCRdb copy retains only in-frame clones and omits some. The sample holds a few hundred thousand clones, 87% seen once. Sequences were obtained from peripheral blood. These receptors all come from a woman younger than 45 with COVID-19, enrolled during active disease.

This clone was detected once. V is TRBV30 and J is TRBJ2-7; TRBD1 is a possible D gene (5 bases). Between the trimmed V and J ends, which lost 0 bases and 9 bases, there was a span of 24 bases. The germline V gene has CDR1 GTSNPN and CDR2 SVGIG (reference sequence). This CDR3 is 16 amino acids long. In nucleotides, the CDR3 is TGTGCCTGGAGTGTAAGAAGGGCAGGGATGGTTGACGTGCAGTACTTC. This sequence encodes CAWSVRRAGMVDVQYF.

The V and J genes are TRBV19 and TRBJ2-1, with a weak D call TRBD1 (7 bases). The germline V gene encodes CDR1 LNHDA and CDR2 SQIVND (reference sequence). This CDR3 region has 13 residues. Trimming stripped 4 bases from V and 15 bases from J, with 19 bases between. The CDR3 loop is CASSTGGGGQWFF. The CDR3 DNA sequence: TGTGCCAGTAGTACGGGCGGAGGGGGACAGTGGTTCTTC.

The gene calls are TRBV9 and TRBJ1-2; 8 positions match TRBD1. The CDR3 has 16 residues. The V gene's germline CDR1 is SGDLS and CDR2 YYNGEE. The V gene end was trimmed by 0 bases and the J gene end by 4 bases; junction bases not matched to a gene: 8. CDR3 nucleotides: TGTGCCAGCAGCGTAGCTGACGGACAGGGTTCCTATGGCTACACCTTC. Translated: CASSVADGQGSYGYTF.